The subject of this entry is one TCR beta chain. Antigen: not known. Via MiXCR, TCRdb re-called the reads, giving one row per CDR3 protein. The data contain about 83,000 distinct CDR3 sequences, less than 30% of them singletons. With 5 bases removed from V and 4 bases from J, the gap between germline ends came to 14 bases. The CDR3 is made up of 14 amino acids. Germline loops: CDR1 SGHTA, CDR2 FQGTGA. The entry originates in a study of T cell repertoires in cytomegalovirus infection. Whole-study context: Recently identified HLA-C-restricted and well-studied HLA-B-restricted CMV epitopes were used.

The J gene is TRBJ1-2, the V gene TRBV7-3; no reliable D call. This sequence was found in a human donor in good health (CMV status not recorded). Some clones in this sample may be carry-over from other donors' samples. The material was CD8+ T cells from cultured PBMCs, obtained from culture after CMV antigen stimulation. CDR3 DNA: TGTGCCAGCAGCCCGGGATCCCATTCCTATGGCTACACCTTC. It yields the protein CASSPGSHSYGYTF.